A single sample gave rise to the 14 T cell receptor beta chains below, sequenced in a study of T-cell reconstitution after alpha-beta-depleted transplantation in children. Construction of the TCRbeta library involved unique molecular identifiers. TCRdb processed the PCR reads anew with MiXCR; each CDR3 protein has one entry. The sample consists of about 440,000 distinct CDR3 sequences, around two fifths of them appearing once. The specimen comprised PBMCs, sampled before TCRalphabeta/CD19-depleted stem cell transplant. The receptor source for this set is a girl aged 2 to 9 with aplastic anemia, due to receive a stem cell transplant.

The rearrangement joins TRBV5-1 to TRBJ2-3; 13 nucleotides align to TRBD2. The CDR3 covers 15 residues. Losses at the gene ends were 4 bases for V and 6 bases for J; bases not matched to a gene: 5. CDR1 is SGHRS and CDR2 is YFSETQ in the germline V gene. CDR3 DNA: TGCGCCAGCAGCGGGACTAGCGGGACCCCCGATACGCAGTATTTT. This gives the protein CASSGTSGTPDTQYF.

The count of this clonotype is one. The rearrangement uses TRBV6-1 and TRBJ2-1, with D unresolved. Germline V CDR1 and CDR2: MNHNS, SASEGT. V lost 5 bases and J lost 4, with 18 bases in between. The CDR3 totals 16 residues. The CDR3 DNA follows: TGTGCCAGCAGTCTCCGACTGACCCATCTTTACAATGAGCAGTTCTTC. It is translated as CASSLRLTHLYNEQFF.

This clonotype was detected only a few times. The chain combines TRBV9 with TRBJ1-3, with TRBD1 as a possible D gene (5 bases). Germline V gives CDR1 SGDLS, CDR2 YYNGEE. This CDR3 contains 16 residues. Trimming took off 0 bases at V and 0 bases at J, with 10 bases between the two ends. The CDR3 sequence: CASSVEAGGSGNTIYF. The CDR3 nucleotides are TGTGCCAGCAGCGTAGAGGCCGGGGGCTCTGGAAACACCATATATTTT.

Note on this clonotype: One end of the junction fails to match germline, which may point to a read error. This chain connects TRBV6-5 to TRBJ1-2; the D gene is possibly TRBD1 (6 bases). CDR1 and CDR2 (germline): MNHEY, SVGAGI. The CDR3 runs 14 residues. The CDR3 spells CASSYEQGNYGDTF. Written as DNA, the CDR3 is TGTGCCAGCAGTTACGAACAGGGTAACTATGGCGACACCTTC.

The chain combines TRBV6-1 with TRBJ2-7; 7 bases line up with TRBD2. The ends lost 6 bases at V and 3 bases at J; junction bases unmatched: 8. Germline-derived CDR1 and CDR2 are MNHNS and SASEGT. The CDR3 covers 14 residues. The CDR3 sequence is CASRLGTKGYEQYF. CDR3 bases: TGTGCCAGCAGACTTGGGACTAAAGGCTACGAGCAGTACTTC.

Many counts were recorded for this clonotype. The DNA of the CDR3 is TGCGCCAGCAGCCAAGTGAGGGATACGCAGTATTTT. It is translated as CASSQVRDTQYF. The chain uses TRBV4-3 and TRBJ2-3, with no clear D. Looked up from germline, CDR1 is LGHNA and CDR2 is YSLEER. V lost 1 base and J lost 6, with 5 bases in between. CDR3 size: 12 residues.

This clonotype was seen only a few times. The chain links TRBV5-5 to TRBJ2-7, with D unresolved. CDR1 and CDR2 from the germline V gene are SGHKS and YYEKEE (reference sequence). V lost 2 bases and J lost 1, with 10 bases in between. This CDR3 has 14 residues. This CDR3 is CASSFIPDSYEQYF. DNA of the CDR3: TGTGCCAGCAGCTTCATCCCAGATTCCTACGAGCAGTACTTC.

In its sample, this clonotype was seen many times. This sequence joins TRBV20-1 and TRBJ2-7; D gene uncertain. The germline V gene has CDR1 DFQATT and CDR2 SNEGSKA (reference sequence). The CDR3 consists of 15 residues. V was shortened by 3 bases and J by 0 bases, with 15 bases between the two germline ends. The CDR3 region has the DNA TGCAGTGCTAGGTCCACTGTGGAGTTCTCCTACGAGCAGTACTTC. It is translated as CSARSTVEFSYEQYF.

This clonotype occurred many times. The chain links TRBV5-6 to TRBJ2-7, with D hard to call. The V gene's germline CDR1 is SGHDT and CDR2 YYEEEE. This CDR3 region has 16 residues. V lost 0 bases to trimming and J lost 3 bases, with 16 bases between them. CDR3 in DNA: TGTGCCAGCAGCTTGGGCGATCCAGACCTAGTCTACGAGCAGTACTTC. Translated, it gives CASSLGDPDLVYEQYF.

The CDR3 coding sequence is TGTGCCACCAGCAGAGTGAGGACAGGTCACACAGATACGCAGTATTTT. Its translation is CATSRVRTGHTDTQYF. V gene TRBV15 combines with J gene TRBJ2-3; 7 bases line up with TRBD1. Germline V gene sequence: CDR1 LNHNV, CDR2 YYDKDF (reference sequence). V shed 1 base and J 2 bases; nucleotides not matched to a gene: 6. This CDR3 has 16 amino acids.

The chain couples TRBV5-1 to TRBJ1-4; D is unclear. Germline V lookup: CDR1 SGHRS, CDR2 YFSETQ. V lost 3 bases and J 6 bases, leaving 12 bases between the germline ends. There are 14 residues in the CDR3. DNA for the CDR3: TGCGCCAGCAGCTATCAAGCGTCGGATGAAAAACTGTTTTTT. This codes for CASSYQASDEKLFF.

This clonotype was seen a few times. The V and J genes are TRBV4-1 and TRBJ2-3; 8 bases line up with TRBD1. The CDR3 consists of 18 residues. The germline V gene has CDR1 MGHRA and CDR2 YSYEKL. The ends lost 1 base at V and 3 bases at J; junction bases unmatched: 12. This CDR3 is CASSQVSLQGARTDTQYF. CDR3 sequence (DNA): TGCGCCAGCAGCCAAGTCTCCCTGCAGGGGGCTAGAACAGATACGCAGTATTTT.

This clonotype was observed at least ten times. The J gene is TRBJ2-7, the V gene TRBV7-2; 9 bases map to TRBD2. Germline V gene sequence: CDR1 SGHTA, CDR2 FQGNSA. CDR3 length equals 14 residues. V lost 5 bases to trimming and J lost 3 bases; unmatched junction nucleotides: 5. The CDR3 loop reads CASSTTSGYYEQYF. In DNA, the CDR3 is TGTGCCAGCAGCACGACTAGCGGATACTACGAGCAGTACTTC.

This chain uses TRBV20-1 with TRBJ2-4; 8 bases line up with TRBD2. The CDR3 contains 14 residues. The junction had 6 bases not matched to a gene; V was cut back by 5 bases and J by 3 bases. Germline CDR1 reads DFQATT; CDR2 reads SNEGSKA (reference sequence). CDR3 nucleotide sequence: TGCAGTGCTTTGCCTAGCGGGCACAAAAACATTCAGTACTTC. This translates into CSALPSGHKNIQYF.